This T cell receptor beta chain derives from a study of OX40 agonist ivuxolimab in advanced cancers. Study outcomes and limitations: CD4+ T cells averaged fewer expanded clones than CD8+ T cells. Expanded peripheral T-cell antigen specificity went undetermined.

Measured with immunoSEQ multiplex PCR; TCRdb has only the in-frame clones, and not every one. The table shows tens of thousands of clones, with about four fifths occurring only once. With regard to this clone: The antigen remains undetermined.

Deletions cut 0 bases from V and 0 bases from J, with 6 bases between. Germline V gene data show CDR1 as SGHNT and CDR2 as YENEEA. The CDR3 spans 15 residues. Autoimmune disease history or systemic immunosuppression meant exclusion. Baseline, cycle 4 day 1, and cycle 7 day 1 were the blood sampling points. This sequence originates from an adult with an advanced solid tumor such as melanoma, head and neck, liver or kidney cancer. This specimen consisted of CD4+ or CD8+ T cells sorted from blood, obtained in a trial of the OX40 agonist ivuxolimab. The J gene is TRBJ2-1, the V gene TRBV11-3; D is undetermined. The CDR3 region has the DNA TGTGCCAGCAGCTTAGAGGCAGGCTCCTACAATGAGCAGTTCTTC. This translates into CASSLEAGSYNEQFF.